The 20 T cell receptor beta chains listed next were all sequenced from one sample in a study of metastatic and nonmetastatic thyroid tumors. TCRdb used MiXCR to call clones anew from the PCR reads. The profile covers around 16,000 clones, with approximately 14% appearing a single time and 15% to 20% taken by the ten largest. There were no patients who had received any treatment before thyroid surgery. Sequencing was done on a sample of blood. The receptors stem from a female donor with papillary thyroid cancer or a benign thyroid nodule (not recorded which). Some clones in this sample may be carry-over from other donors' samples.

This clone was observed at least ten times. The chain carries TRBV30 and TRBJ2-1; 11 nucleotides align to TRBD2. With 1 base clipped from V and 7 bases from J, the junction kept 12 bases outside the gene matches. Per germline, CDR1 GTSNPN and CDR2 SVGIG (reference sequence). The CDR3 has 17 amino acids. CDR3 bases: TGTGCCTGGAGTGGCGTCCCTACTAGCGGGAGCGGAAATGAGCAGTTCTTC. This sequence encodes CAWSGVPTSGSGNEQFF.

This clone was counted ten times or more. The rearrangement joins TRBV20-1 to TRBJ2-1; the D is unclear. V was trimmed by 6 bases and J by 6 bases, leaving 6 bases between them. CDR3 length: 10 residues. Germline loops: CDR1 DFQATT, CDR2 SNEGSKA (reference sequence). Here the CDR3 DNA reads TGCAGTGCCGCCTCCAATGAGCAGTTCTTC. This sequence encodes CSAASNEQFF.

This clone was detected many times. This chain links TRBV28 with TRBJ2-5, with TRBD2 identical over 7 bases. The trim removed 6 bases at V and 5 bases at J, leaving 9 bases unmatched. This CDR3 is 14 amino acids long. Germline loops: CDR1 MDHEN, CDR2 SYDVKM. The CDR3 region is CASSQGRAWETQYF. CDR3 coding DNA: TGTGCCAGCAGCCAAGGGAGGGCCTGGGAGACCCAGTACTTC.

The sample holds a few counts of this clone. The chain links TRBV6-2 or TRBV6-3 to TRBJ1-4, with no clear D. CDR1 is MNHEY, CDR2 SVGEGT, per germline. Between the trimmed V and J ends, which lost 1 base and 7 bases, there was a span of 13 bases. The CDR3 runs to 15 residues. DNA for the CDR3: TGTGCCAGCAGTTACTTGGGTACGCCTGGTGAAAAACTGTTTTTT. It specifies CASSYLGTPGEKLFF.

This clone was seen at least ten times. The chain employs TRBV4-2 and TRBJ2-7; tentative D call: TRBD1 (5 bases). The CDR3 runs to 16 residues. Germline values: CDR1 LGHNA, CDR2 YNFKEQ. V was pared by 1 base and J by 0 bases, with 13 bases between. CDR3 amino acids: CASSQGAQGRSYEQYF. Here the CDR3 DNA reads TGTGCCAGCAGCCAAGGGGCCCAGGGTCGCTCCTACGAGCAGTACTTC.

About this clone: This clone may be a read error of a much larger clone one base away. This chain links TRBV5-6 with TRBJ2-5; D may correspond to TRBD1 or TRBD2 (6 bases each). The CDR3 consists of 13 residues. Germline V lookup: CDR1 SGHDT, CDR2 YYEEEE. CDR3 region: CVSSLGAGETQYF. The CDR3 DNA is TGTGTCAGCAGCTTGGGGGCGGGGGAGACCCAGTACTTC.

This clone has ten or more counts. The CDR3 loop reads CASSLNARDDREKLFF. As DNA, the CDR3 is TGCGCCAGCAGCCTAAACGCACGGGACGACCGAGAAAAACTGTTTTTT. This chain joins TRBV5-1 and TRBJ1-4; the D gene is possibly TRBD1 (5 bases). This CDR3 has 16 amino acids. Deletions cut 4 bases from V and 8 bases from J, with 21 bases between. Germline CDR1 is SGHRS and CDR2 is YFSETQ.

The V and J genes are TRBV5-1 and TRBJ2-3; no clear D gene. Germline V gene data show CDR1 as SGHRS and CDR2 as YFSETQ. V was clipped by 1 base and J by 2 bases, with 11 bases between them. The CDR3 spans 15 residues. The CDR3 bases are TGCGCCAGCAGCTTGAGTTTGGGAAACACAGATACGCAGTATTTT. Translating gives CASSLSLGNTDTQYF.

This rearrangement joins TRBV7-6 to TRBJ2-7, with 8 bases lining up with TRBD1. Losses at the gene ends were 5 bases for V and 2 bases for J; bases not matched to a gene: 8. Germline CDR1 reads SGHVS; CDR2 reads FNYEAQ. The CDR3 has 15 residues. The CDR3 is CASSQRAGGPYEQYF. The CDR3 coding sequence is TGTGCCAGCAGCCAAAGGGCAGGGGGCCCCTACGAGCAGTACTTC.

In its sample, this clone ranks as medium-sized. V is TRBV6-1 and J is TRBJ1-3; D unclear. The CDR3 contains 14 residues. The germline V gene has CDR1 MNHNS and CDR2 SASEGT. V was trimmed by 4 bases and J by 0 bases, leaving 7 bases between them. DNA of the CDR3: TGTGCCAGCAGTGCCGGCAGCTCTGGAAACACCATATATTTT. This translates into CASSAGSSGNTIYF.

The sample holds many counts of this clone. The chain uses TRBV2 and TRBJ2-2; D unresolved. The CDR3 is 15 residues long. The V and J ends lost 4 bases and 1 base respectively, with 10 bases between them. Germline values: CDR1 SNHLY, CDR2 FYNNEI. The CDR3 region is CASSGVVRNTGELFF. CDR3 nucleotide sequence: TGTGCCAGCAGTGGGGTAGTTCGGAACACCGGGGAGCTGTTTTTT.

This clone was observed many times. This rearrangement joins TRBV6-1 to TRBJ1-4; TRBD1 aligns across 7 bases. The CDR3 runs to 16 residues. In germline, CDR1 is MNHNS, CDR2 SASEGT. The trim removed 6 bases at V and 5 bases at J, leaving 12 bases unmatched. The CDR3: CASRRTGPFSNEKLFF. The CDR3 DNA sequence: TGTGCCAGCAGACGGACAGGCCCCTTTTCAAATGAAAAACTGTTTTTT.

This clone occurred many times. J is TRBJ2-1 and V is TRBV20-1; D might be TRBD1 or TRBD2, each matching 6 bases. The germline V gene has CDR1 DFQATT and CDR2 SNEGSKA (reference sequence). V lost 6 bases and J 6 bases, leaving 15 bases between the germline ends. This CDR3 spans 13 amino acids. CDR3 residues: CSARTAGGNEQFF. In DNA, the CDR3 is TGCAGTGCCCGGACAGCCGGGGGCAATGAGCAGTTCTTC.

This clone rates as medium-sized. The chain is built from TRBV28 and TRBJ1-2; D gene ambiguous. With 3 bases removed from V and 8 bases from J, the gap between germline ends came to 7 bases. CDR3 length: 11 amino acids. Germline CDR1 reads MDHEN; CDR2 reads SYDVKM. CDR3 in amino acids: CASSFPGGYTF. The CDR3 bases are TGTGCCAGCAGTTTCCCCGGGGGCTACACCTTC.

There are many counts of this clone. The CDR3 DNA follows: TGTGCCAGCAGTCGGAGGGCTACAGTGAATCCGAGCTCCTATAATTCACCCCTCCACTTT. Translated: CASSRRATVNPSSYNSPLHF. The genes are TRBV6-6 and TRBJ1-6; D is uncertain. This CDR3 is built from 20 residues. The V gene's germline CDR1 is MNHNY and CDR2 SVGAGI (reference sequence). Deletions cut 5 bases from V and 0 bases from J, with 23 bases between.

This clone counts as medium-sized. The chain couples TRBV12-3 or TRBV12-4 to TRBJ2-6, with unresolved D. The CDR3 sequence is 13 residues long. V was cut by 8 bases and J by 1 base, with 6 bases left in between. The CDR3 DNA reads TGTGCCAGCGCCGGATCTGGGGCCAACGTCCTGACTTTC. Translated, it gives CASAGSGANVLTF.

This clone was seen ten or more times. This chain links TRBV3-1 with TRBJ2-5; the D gene could be TRBD1 or TRBD2 (5 bases each). V was shortened by 1 base and J by 2 bases, with 20 bases between the two germline ends. Per germline, CDR1 LGHDT and CDR2 YNNKEL (reference sequence). This CDR3 region has 18 residues. The CDR3 DNA reads TGTGCCAGCAGCCAAGGGAGAGGGGCTCTGGGTGAGCAAGAGACCCAGTACTTC. The encoded protein is CASSQGRGALGEQETQYF.

This clone was picked up many times. The CDR3 nucleotides read TGTGCCTGGAGTCGGCAGGATAATTCACCCCTCCACTTT. Translated, it gives CAWSRQDNSPLHF. The genes are TRBV30 and TRBJ1-6, with D uncertain. CDR1 and CDR2 from the germline V gene are GTSNPN and SVGIG (reference sequence). Between the trimmed V and J ends, which lost 2 bases and 5 bases, there was a span of 7 bases. The CDR3 length is 13 residues.

A few counts support this clone. This sequence joins TRBV18 and TRBJ1-3; 11 bases match TRBD1. Germline loops: CDR1 KGHSH, CDR2 LQKENI. The V and J ends lost 5 bases and 4 bases, in that order; junction bases with no gene match: 10. The length of the CDR3 is 17 residues. The CDR3 coding sequence is TGTGCCAGCTCAGACTTCGGACAGGGGGCATCAGGAAACACCATATATTTT. Its protein product is CASSDFGQGASGNTIYF.

This clone is judged medium-sized. This chain joins TRBV6-5 and TRBJ1-2; TRBD1 might be the D (6 bases). Germline V gene lookup returns CDR1 MNHEY and CDR2 SVGAGI. The CDR3 extends over 12 amino acids. V was pared by 4 bases and J by 7 bases, with 10 bases between. CDR3 sequence: CASSSSGAGYTF. The CDR3 DNA is TGTGCCAGCAGTTCCTCGGGGGCTGGCTACACCTTC.